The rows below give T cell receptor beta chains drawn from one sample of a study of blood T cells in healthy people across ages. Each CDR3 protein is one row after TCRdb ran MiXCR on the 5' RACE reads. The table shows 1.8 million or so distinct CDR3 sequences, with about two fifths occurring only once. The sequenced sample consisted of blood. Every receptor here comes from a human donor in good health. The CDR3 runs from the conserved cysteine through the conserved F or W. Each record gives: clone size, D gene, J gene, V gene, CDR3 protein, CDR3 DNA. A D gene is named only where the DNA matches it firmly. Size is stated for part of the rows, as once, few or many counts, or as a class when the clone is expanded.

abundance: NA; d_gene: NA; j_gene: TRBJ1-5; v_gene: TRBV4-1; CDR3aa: CASSQLAGLNQPQHF; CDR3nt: TGCGCCAGCAGCCAATTGGCGGGGTTGAATCAGCCCCAGCATTTT
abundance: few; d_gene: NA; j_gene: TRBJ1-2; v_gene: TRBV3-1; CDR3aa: CASSQLDRLGYTF; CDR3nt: TGTGCCAGCAGCCAACTGGACAGACTTGGCTACACTTTC
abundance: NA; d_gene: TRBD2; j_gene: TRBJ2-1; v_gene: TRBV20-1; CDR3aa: CSSWSSGGPSYNEQFF; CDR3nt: TGCAGTTCCTGGAGTAGCGGGGGACCTTCCTACAATGAGCAGTTCTTC
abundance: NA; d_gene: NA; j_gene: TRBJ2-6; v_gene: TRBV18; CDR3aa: CASSPTGSSLPGGANVLTF; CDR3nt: TGTGCCAGCTCACCTACGGGCAGCTCTCTCCCCGGGGGGGCCAACGTCCTGACTTTC
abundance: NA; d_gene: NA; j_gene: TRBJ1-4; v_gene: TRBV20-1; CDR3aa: CSADDGAGEKLFF; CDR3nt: TGCAGTGCTGACGATGGGGCGGGGGAAAAACTGTTTTTT
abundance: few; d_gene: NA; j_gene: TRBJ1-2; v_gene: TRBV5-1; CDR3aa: CASSTAPADINGYTF; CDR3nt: TGCGCCAGCAGCACAGCCCCGGCGGATATCAATGGCTACACCTTC
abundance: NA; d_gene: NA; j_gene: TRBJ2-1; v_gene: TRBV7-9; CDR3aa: CASTQGGRGQFF; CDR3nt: TGTGCCAGCACCCAAGGGGGGCGGGGGCAGTTCTTC
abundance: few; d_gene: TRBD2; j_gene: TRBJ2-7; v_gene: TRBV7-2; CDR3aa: CASSLEGLAGEKQYF; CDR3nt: TGTGCCAGCAGCTTAGAAGGGCTAGCGGGGGAGAAGCAGTACTTC
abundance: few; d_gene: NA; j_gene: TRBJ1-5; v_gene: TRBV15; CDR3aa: CATSRDLPGRNQPQHF; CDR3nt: TGTGCCACCAGCAGAGATTTGCCAGGGCGCAATCAGCCCCAGCATTTT
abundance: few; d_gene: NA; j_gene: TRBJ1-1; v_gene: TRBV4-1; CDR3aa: CASSQVTRTEAFF; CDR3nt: TGCGCCAGCAGCCAAGTCACCCGCACTGAAGCTTTCTTT
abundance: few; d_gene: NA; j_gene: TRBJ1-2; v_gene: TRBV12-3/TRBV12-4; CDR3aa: CASSLAAINYGYTF; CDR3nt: TGTGCCAGCAGTTTAGCGGCAATTAACTATGGCTACACCTTC
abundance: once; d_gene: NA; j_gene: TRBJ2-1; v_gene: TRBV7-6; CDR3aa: CASSLDSGRHNEQFF; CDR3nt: TGTGCCAGCAGCTTAGACAGCGGACGGCACAATGAGCAGTTCTTC
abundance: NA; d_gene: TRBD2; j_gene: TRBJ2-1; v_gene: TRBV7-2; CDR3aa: CASSPLAASEQFF; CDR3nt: TGTGCCAGCAGCCCGCTAGCGGCTTCCGAGCAGTTCTTC
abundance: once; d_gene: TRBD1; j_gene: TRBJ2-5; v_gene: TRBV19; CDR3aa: CASSTGQDRETQYF; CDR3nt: TGTGCCAGTAGTACCGGACAGGACCGAGAGACCCAGTACTTC
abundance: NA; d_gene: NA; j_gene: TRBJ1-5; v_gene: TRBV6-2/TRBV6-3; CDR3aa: CASSSRGRDQPQHF; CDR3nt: TGTGCCAGCAGTTCCAGGGGACGGGATCAGCCCCAGCATTTT
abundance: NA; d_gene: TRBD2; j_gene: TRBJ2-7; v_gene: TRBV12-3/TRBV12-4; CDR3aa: CASTPRGGGPYEQYF; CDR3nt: TGTGCCAGCACTCCTCGGGGCGGGGGGCCCTACGAGCAGTACTTC
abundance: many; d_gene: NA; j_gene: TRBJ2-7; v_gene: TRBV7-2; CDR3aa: CASSLRGTTYEQYF; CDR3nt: TGTGCCAGCAGCTTGAGGGGGACAACCTACGAGCAGTACTTC
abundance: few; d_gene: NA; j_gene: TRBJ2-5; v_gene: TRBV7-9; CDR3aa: CASSLGQTVQETQYF; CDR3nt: TGTGCCAGCAGCTTAGGTCAAACAGTTCAAGAGACCCAGTACTTC
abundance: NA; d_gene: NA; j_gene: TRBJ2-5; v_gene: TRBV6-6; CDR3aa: CASRLTGETQYF; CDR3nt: TGTGCCAGCAGGCTCACCGGGGAGACCCAGTACTTC
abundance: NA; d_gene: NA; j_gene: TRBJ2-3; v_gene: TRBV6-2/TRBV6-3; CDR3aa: CASSYETLSTDTQYF; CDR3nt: TGTGCCAGCAGTTACGAGACACTTAGCACAGATACGCAGTATTTT
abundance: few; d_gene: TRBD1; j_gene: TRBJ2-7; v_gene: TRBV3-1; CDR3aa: CASSLQGQGSSYEQYF; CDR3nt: TGTGCCAGCAGCCTCCAGGGACAGGGAAGCTCCTACGAGCAGTACTTC
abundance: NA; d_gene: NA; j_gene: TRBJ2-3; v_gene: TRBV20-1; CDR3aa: CSAVGREDTQYF; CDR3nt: TGCAGTGCTGTAGGGCGGGAAGATACGCAGTATTTT